This T cell receptor beta chain originates from a study of metastatic and nonmetastatic thyroid tumors. Study details: Repertoires were compared across blood and tumor or nodule tissue from malignant and benign thyroid patients. Notes on the study in general: Relative to benign nodules, malignant thyroid tumors were reportedly characterized by significantly elevated TCR beta diversity in blood and tumor.

CDR1 and CDR2 (germline): DFQATT, SNEGSKA (reference sequence). CDR3 length: 15 residues. Thyroid surgery was preceded by no treatment in any patient. Original methodology: Differences in CDR3 between clinicopathological groups were drawn on to build a classifier intended to discriminate distant-metastatic papillary thyroid cancer patients. TCRdb re-called clones via MiXCR from the PCR reads. The V and J calls, along with clone size, are taken from TCRdb and not from the paper's own processing. The sample holds 15,000 or so clones, 15% to 19% seen once. This clone was detected many times. The antigen is not known. The junction departs from germline at one end; a sequencing error may be responsible. Different DNA sequences within this sample yield the same CDR3.

This chain connects TRBV20-1 to TRBJ2-7, with D uncertain. This clonotype was sampled from a female donor with papillary thyroid cancer or a benign thyroid nodule (not recorded which). Some clones in this sample may be carry-over from other donors' samples. Sequencing input: blood. DNA of the CDR3: TGCAGTGCAAGAGGTTCGGGCAGCGCGGTGTACGAGCAGTACTTC. The encoded protein is CSARGSGSAVYEQYF.